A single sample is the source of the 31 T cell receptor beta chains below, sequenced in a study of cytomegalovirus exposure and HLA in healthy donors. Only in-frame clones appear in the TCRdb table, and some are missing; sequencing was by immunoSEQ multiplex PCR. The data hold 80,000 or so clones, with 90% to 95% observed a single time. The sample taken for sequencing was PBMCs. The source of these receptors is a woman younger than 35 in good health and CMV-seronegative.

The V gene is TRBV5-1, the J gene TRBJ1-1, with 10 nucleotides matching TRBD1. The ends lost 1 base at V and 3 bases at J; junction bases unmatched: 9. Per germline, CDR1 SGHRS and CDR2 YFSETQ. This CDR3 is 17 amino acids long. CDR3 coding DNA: TGCGCCAGCAGCTTGCTCGGGACAGGGGTGGGAGACACTGAAGCTTTCTTT. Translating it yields CASSLLGTGVGDTEAFF.

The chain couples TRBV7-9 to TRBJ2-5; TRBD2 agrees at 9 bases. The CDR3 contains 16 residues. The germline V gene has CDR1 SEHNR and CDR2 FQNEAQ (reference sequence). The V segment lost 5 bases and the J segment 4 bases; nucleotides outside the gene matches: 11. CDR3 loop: CASSRISGSAGETQYF. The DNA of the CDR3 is TGTGCCAGCAGCCGTATTAGCGGGAGCGCGGGAGAGACCCAGTACTTC.

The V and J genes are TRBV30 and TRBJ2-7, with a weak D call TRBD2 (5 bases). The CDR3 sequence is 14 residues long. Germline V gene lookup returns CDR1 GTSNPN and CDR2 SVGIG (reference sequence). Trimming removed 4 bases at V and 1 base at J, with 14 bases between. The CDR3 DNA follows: TGTGCCTGGACCGCGGGCTACACGTCCTACGAGCAGTACTTC. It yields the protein CAWTAGYTSYEQYF.

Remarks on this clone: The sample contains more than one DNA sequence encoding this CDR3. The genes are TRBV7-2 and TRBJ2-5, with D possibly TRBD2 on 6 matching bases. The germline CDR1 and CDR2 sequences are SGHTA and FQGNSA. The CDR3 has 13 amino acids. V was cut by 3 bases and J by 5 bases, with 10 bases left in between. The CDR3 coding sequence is TGTGCCAGCAGCTTGGGTGGGAGGGAGACCCAGTACTTC. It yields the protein CASSLGGRETQYF. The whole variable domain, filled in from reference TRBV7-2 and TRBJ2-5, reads GAGVSQSPSNKVTEKGKDVELRCDPISGHTALYWYRQSLGQGLEFLIYFQGNSAPDKSGLPSDRFSAERTGGSVSTLTIQRTQQEDSAVYLCASSLGGRETQYFGPGTRLLVL.

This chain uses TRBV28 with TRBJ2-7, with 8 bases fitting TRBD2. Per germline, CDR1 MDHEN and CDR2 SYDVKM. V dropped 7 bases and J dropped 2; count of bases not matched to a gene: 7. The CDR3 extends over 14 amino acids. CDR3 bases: TGTGCCAGCACTCGGGGGGGGGCCGCCTACGAGCAGTACTTC. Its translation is CASTRGGAAYEQYF.

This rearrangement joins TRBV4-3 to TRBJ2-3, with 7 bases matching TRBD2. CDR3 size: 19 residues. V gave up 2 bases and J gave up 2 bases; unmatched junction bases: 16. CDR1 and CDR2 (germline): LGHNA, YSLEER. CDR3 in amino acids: CASSQKGDWSGGFTDTQYF. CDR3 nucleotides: TGCGCCAGCAGCCAAAAGGGAGATTGGTCGGGGGGATTCACAGATACGCAGTATTTT.

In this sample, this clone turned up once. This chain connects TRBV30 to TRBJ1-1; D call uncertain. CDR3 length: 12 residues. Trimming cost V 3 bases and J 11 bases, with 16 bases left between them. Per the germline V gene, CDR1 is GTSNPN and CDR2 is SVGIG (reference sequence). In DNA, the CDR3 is TGTGCCTGGAGCCTCTTGAACAGTGCCGCTTTCTTT. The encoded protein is CAWSLLNSAAFF.

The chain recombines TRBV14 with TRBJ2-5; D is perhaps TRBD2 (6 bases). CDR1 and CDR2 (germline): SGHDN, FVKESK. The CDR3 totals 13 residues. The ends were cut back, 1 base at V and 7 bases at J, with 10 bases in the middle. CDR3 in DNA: TGTGCCAGCAGCCAAGCCGGGGGACGGACCCAGTACTTC. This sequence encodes CASSQAGGRTQYF.

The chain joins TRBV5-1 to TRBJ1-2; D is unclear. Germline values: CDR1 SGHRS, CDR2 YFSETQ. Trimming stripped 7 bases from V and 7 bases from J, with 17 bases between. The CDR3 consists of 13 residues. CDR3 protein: CASSAGGSAGYTF. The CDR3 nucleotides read TGCGCCAGCTCTGCGGGAGGGAGTGCTGGCTACACCTTC.

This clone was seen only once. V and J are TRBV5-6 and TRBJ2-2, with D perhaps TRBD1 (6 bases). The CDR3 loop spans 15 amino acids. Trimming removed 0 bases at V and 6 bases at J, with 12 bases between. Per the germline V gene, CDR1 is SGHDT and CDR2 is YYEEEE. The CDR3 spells CASSLGGGKAGELFF. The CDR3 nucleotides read TGTGCCAGCAGCTTGGGAGGGGGAAAGGCCGGGGAGCTGTTTTTT.

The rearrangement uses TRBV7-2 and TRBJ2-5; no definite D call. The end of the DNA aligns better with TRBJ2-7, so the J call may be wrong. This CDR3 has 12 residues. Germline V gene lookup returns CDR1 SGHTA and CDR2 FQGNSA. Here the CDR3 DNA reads TGTGCCAGCAGCCTGAGCTCCTACGAGCAGTACTTC. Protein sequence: CASSLSSYEQYF.

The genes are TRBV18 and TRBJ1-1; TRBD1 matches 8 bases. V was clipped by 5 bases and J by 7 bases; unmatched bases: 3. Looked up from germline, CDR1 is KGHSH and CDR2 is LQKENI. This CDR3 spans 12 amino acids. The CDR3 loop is CASSTGQGEAFF. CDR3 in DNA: TGTGCCAGCTCAACCGGACAGGGTGAAGCTTTCTTT.

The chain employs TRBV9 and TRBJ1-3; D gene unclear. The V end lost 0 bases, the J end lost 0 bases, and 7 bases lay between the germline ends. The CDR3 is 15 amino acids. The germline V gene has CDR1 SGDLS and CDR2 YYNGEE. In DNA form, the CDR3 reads TGTGCCAGCAGCGTAGCTGAGGGCTCTGGAAACACCATATATTTT. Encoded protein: CASSVAEGSGNTIYF.

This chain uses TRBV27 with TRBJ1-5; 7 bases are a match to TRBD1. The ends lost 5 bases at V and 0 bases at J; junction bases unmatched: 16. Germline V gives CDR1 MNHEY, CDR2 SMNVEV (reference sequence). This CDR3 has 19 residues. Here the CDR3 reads CASSTSHRGRWGSNQPQHF. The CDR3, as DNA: TGTGCCAGCAGTACGTCCCACAGGGGAAGATGGGGTAGCAATCAGCCCCAGCATTTT.

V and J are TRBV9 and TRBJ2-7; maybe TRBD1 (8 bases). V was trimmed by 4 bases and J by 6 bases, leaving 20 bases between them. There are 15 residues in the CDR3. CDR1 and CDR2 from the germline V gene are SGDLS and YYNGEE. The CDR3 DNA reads TGTGCCAGCAGCCCAACACAGGGGGGGGCGGGCGAGCAGTACTTC. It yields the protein CASSPTQGGAGEQYF.

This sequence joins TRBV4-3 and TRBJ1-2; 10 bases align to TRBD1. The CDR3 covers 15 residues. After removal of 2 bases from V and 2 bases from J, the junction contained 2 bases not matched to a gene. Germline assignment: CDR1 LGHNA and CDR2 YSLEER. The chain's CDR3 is CASSQPGQGNYGYTF. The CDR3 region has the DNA TGCGCCAGCAGCCAACCGGGACAGGGGAACTATGGCTACACCTTC.

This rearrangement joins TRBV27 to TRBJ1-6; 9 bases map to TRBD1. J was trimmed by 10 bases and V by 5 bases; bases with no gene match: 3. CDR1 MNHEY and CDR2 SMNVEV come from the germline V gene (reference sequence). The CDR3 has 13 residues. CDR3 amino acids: CASSLGQGSPLHF. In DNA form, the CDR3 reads TGTGCCAGCAGTCTAGGACAGGGGTCACCCCTCCACTTT.

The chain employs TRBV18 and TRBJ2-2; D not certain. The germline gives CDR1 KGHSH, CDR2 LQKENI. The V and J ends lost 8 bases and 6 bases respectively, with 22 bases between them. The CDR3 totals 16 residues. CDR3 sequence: CASTLVGRNSPGELFF. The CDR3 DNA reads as TGTGCCAGCACTCTAGTTGGCCGCAACTCCCCCGGGGAGCTGTTTTTT.

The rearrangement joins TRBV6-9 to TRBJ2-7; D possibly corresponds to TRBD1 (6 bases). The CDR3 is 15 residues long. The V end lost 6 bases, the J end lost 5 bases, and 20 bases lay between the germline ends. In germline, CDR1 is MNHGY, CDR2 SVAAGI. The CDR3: CASRGGPTSHHEQYF. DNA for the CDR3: TGTGCCAGCAGAGGGGGACCAACTTCGCACCACGAGCAGTACTTC.

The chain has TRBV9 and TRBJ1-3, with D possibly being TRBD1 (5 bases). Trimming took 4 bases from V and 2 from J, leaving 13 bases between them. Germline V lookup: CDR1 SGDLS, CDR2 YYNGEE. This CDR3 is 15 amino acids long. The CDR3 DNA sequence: TGTGCCAGCAGCAGTGCGGGGGGTACTGGAAACACCATATATTTT. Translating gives CASSSAGGTGNTIYF.

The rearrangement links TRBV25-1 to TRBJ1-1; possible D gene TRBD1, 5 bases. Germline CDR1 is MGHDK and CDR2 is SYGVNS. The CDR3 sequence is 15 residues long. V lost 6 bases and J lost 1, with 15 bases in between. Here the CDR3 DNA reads TGTGCCAGCAGGGGTGTCGGGGGGAAGAACACTGAAGCTTTCTTT. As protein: CASRGVGGKNTEAFF.

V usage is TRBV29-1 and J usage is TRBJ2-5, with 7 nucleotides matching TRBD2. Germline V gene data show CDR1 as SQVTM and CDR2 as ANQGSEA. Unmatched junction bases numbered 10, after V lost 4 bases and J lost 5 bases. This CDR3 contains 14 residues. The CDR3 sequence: CSVGRDYLGETQYF. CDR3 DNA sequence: TGCAGCGTTGGCCGGGACTACCTTGGGGAGACCCAGTACTTC.

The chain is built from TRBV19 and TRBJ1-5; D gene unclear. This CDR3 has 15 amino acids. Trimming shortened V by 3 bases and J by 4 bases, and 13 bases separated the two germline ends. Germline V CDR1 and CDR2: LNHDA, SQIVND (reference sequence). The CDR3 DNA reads TGTGCCAGTAGTATTACGTCTTGGGCTAATCAGCCCCAGCATTTT. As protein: CASSITSWANQPQHF. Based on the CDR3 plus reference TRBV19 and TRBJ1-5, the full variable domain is DGGITQSPKYLFRKEGQNVTLSCEQNLNHDAMYWYRQDPGQGLRLIYYSQIVNDFQKGDIAEGYSVSREKKESFPLTVTSAQKNPTAFYLCASSITSWANQPQHFGDGTRLSIL.

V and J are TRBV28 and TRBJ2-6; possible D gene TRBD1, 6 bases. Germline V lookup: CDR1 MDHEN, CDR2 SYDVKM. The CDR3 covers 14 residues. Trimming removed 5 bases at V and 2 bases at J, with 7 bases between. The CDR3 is CASSDRTGANVLTF. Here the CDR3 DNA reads TGTGCCAGCAGTGACAGGACTGGGGCCAACGTCCTGACTTTC.

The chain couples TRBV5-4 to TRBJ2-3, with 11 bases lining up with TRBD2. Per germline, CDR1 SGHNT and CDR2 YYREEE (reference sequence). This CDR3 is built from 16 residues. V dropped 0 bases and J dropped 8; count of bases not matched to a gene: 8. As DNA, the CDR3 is TGTGCCAGCAGCTTGGAGATCGCTAGCGGGAGGAGTACGCAGTATTTT. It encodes CASSLEIASGRSTQYF.

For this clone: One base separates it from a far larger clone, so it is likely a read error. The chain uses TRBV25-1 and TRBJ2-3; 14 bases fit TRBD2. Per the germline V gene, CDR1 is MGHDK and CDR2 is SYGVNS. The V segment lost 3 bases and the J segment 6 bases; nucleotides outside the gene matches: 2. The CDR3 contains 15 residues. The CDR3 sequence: CASSETSGGADTQYF. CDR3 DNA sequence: TGTGCCAGCAGTGAGACTAGCGGGGGGGCTGATACGCAGTATTTT.

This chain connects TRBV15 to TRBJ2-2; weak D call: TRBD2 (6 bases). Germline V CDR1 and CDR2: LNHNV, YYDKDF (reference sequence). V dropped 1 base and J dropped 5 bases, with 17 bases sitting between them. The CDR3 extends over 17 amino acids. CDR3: CATSRGDGAAGTGELFF. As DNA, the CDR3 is TGTGCCACCAGCAGAGGAGACGGGGCCGCGGGGACCGGGGAGCTGTTTTTT.

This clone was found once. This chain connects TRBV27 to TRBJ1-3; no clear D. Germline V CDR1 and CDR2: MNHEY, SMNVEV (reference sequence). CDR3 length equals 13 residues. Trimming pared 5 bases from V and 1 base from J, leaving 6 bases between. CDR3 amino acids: CASSEASGNTIYF. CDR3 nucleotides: TGTGCCAGCAGTGAAGCTTCTGGAAACACCATATATTTT.

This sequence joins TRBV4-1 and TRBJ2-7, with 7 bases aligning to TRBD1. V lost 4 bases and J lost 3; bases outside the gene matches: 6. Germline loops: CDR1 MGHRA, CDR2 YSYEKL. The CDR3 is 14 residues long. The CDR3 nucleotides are TGCGCCAGCAGCCTCAAATACAGGGGCTACGAGCAGTACTTC. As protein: CASSLKYRGYEQYF.

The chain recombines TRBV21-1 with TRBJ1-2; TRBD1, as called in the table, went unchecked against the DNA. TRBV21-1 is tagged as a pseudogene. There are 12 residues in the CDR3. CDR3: CARATGDYGYTF. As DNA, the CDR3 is TGTGCCAGGGCGACAGGGGACTATGGCTACACCTTC.

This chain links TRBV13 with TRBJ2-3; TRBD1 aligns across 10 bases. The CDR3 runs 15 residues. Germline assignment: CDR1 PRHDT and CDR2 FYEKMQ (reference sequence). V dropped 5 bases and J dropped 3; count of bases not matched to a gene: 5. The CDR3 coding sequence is TGTGCCAGCAGCCGAGACAGGGGGCGAACAGATACGCAGTATTTT. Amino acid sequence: CASSRDRGRTDTQYF.